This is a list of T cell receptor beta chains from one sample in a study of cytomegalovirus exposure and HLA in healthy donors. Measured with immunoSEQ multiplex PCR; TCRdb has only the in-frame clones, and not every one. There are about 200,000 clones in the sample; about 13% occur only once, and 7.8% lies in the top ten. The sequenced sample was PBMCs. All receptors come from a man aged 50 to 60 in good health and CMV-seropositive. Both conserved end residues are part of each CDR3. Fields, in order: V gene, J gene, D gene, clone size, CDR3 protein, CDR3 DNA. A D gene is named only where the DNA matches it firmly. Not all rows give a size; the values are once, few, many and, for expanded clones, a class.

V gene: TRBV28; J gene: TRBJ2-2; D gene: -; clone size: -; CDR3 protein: CASSLTGVRTGELFF; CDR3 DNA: TGTGCCAGCAGCCTTACGGGGGTCCGCACCGGGGAGCTGTTTTTT
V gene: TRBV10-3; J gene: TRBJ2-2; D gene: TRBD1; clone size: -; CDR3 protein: CAIRGQGPPGELFF; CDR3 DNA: TGTGCCATCAGAGGACAGGGGCCTCCCGGGGAGCTGTTTTTT
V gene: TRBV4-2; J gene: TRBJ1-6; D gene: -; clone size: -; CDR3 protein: CASSQDHQGRHSPLHF; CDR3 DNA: TGTGCCAGCAGCCAAGATCACCAGGGGCGGCATTCACCCCTCCACTTT
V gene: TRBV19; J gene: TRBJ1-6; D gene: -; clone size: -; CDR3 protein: CASSIQGGSLHF; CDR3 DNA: TGTGCCAGTAGTATCCAAGGGGGATCCCTCCACTTT
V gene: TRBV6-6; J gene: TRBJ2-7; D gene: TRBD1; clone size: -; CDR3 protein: CAIGQAKVEQYF; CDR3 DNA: TGTGCCATCGGACAGGCGAAGGTCGAGCAGTACTTC
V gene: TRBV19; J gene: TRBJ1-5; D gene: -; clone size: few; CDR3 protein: CASSMTRNSNQPQHF; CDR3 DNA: TGTGCCAGTAGTATGACCAGGAACAGCAATCAGCCCCAGCATTTT
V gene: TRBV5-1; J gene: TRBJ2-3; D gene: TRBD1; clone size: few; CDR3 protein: CASSFAGQGTDTQYF; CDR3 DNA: TGCGCCAGCAGTTTTGCGGGACAGGGGACAGATACGCAGTATTTT
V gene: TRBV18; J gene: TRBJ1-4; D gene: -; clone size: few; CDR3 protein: CASSPRPEAGKLFF; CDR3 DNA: TGTGCCAGCTCACCAAGGCCGGAGGCAGGAAAACTGTTTTTT
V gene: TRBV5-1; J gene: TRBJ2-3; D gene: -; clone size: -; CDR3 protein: CASTEAGTDTQYF; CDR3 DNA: TGCGCCAGCACGGAGGCAGGCACAGATACGCAGTATTTT
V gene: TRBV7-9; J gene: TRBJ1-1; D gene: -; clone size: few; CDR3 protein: CASSLARGGGTEAFF; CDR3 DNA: TGTGCCAGCAGCTTAGCCAGGGGAGGGGGCACTGAAGCTTTCTTT
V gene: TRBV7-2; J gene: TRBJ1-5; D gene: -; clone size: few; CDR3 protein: CASSLPGKYQPQHF; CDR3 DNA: TGTGCCAGCAGCTTACCAGGGAAATATCAGCCCCAGCATTTT
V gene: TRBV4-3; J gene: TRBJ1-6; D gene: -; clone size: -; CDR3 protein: CASSHPGIANSPLHF; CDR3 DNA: TGCGCCAGCAGCCACCCCGGGATAGCTAATTCACCCCTCCACTTT
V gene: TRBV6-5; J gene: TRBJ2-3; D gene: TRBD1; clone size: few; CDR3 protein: CASRDGTATDTQYF; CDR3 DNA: TGTGCCAGCAGAGACGGGACAGCTACAGATACGCAGTATTTT
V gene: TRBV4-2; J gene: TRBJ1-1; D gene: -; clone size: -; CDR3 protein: CASSQDTRGNTEAFF; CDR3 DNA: TGTGCCAGCAGCCAAGATACCCGAGGGAACACTGAAGCTTTCTTT
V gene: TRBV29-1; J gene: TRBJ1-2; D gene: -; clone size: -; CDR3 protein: CSAVSRSYGYTF; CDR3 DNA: TGCAGCGCCGTCTCACGGTCCTATGGCTACACCTTC
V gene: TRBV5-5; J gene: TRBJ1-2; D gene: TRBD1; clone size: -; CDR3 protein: CASSLRQGKGSNYGYTF; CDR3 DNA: TGTGCCAGCAGCTTACGACAGGGGAAGGGCTCTAACTATGGCTACACCTTC
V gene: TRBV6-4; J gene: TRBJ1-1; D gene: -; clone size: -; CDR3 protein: CASSVHVNTEAFF; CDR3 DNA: TGTGCCAGCAGCGTACACGTGAACACTGAAGCTTTCTTT
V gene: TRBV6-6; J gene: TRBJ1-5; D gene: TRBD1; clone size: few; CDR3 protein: CASSPLRGLNQPQHF; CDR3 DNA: TGTGCCAGCAGCCCTCTCAGGGGGCTCAATCAGCCCCAGCATTTT
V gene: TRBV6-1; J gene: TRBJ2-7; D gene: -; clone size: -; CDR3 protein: CASSEGRTSWYF; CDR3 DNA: TGTGCCAGCAGTGAGGGGAGGACCTCGTGGTACTTC
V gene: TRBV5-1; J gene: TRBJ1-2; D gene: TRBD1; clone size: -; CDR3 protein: CASSLVSGGGGYTF; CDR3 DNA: TGCGCCAGCAGCTTGGTTTCAGGGGGCGGTGGCTACACCTTC
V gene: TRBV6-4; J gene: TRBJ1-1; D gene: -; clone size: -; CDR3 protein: CATKENGGTNTEAFF; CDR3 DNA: TGTGCCACCAAAGAGAATGGAGGGACGAACACTGAAGCTTTCTTT
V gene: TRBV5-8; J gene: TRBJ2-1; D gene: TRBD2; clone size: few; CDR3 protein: CASSSSGGTSGEYEQFF; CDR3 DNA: TGTGCCAGCAGCTCATCGGGCGGGACTAGCGGGGAATATGAGCAGTTCTTC
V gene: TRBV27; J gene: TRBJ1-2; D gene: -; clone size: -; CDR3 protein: CASSFGSYGYTF; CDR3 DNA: TGTGCCAGCAGTTTCGGGAGCTATGGCTACACCTTC
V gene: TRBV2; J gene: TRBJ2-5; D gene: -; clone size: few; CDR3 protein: CASGGAGETQYF; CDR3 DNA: TGTGCCAGCGGGGGGGCCGGAGAGACCCAGTACTTC
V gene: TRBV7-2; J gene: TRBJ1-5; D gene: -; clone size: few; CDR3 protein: CASSLLQARAGNQPQHF; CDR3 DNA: TGTGCCAGCAGCTTATTACAGGCCCGAGCCGGCAATCAGCCCCAGCATTTT
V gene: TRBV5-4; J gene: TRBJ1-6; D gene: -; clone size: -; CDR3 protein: CASSRAGGGSPLHF; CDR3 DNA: TGTGCCAGCAGCCGAGCGGGGGGGGGTTCACCCCTCCACTTT
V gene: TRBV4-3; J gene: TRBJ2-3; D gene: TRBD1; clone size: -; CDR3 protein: CASSQNRGVADTQYF; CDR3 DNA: TGCGCCAGCAGCCAGAACAGGGGTGTGGCAGATACGCAGTATTTT
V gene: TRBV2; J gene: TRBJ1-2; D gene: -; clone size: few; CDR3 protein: CASSGDRNYGYTF; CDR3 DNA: TGTGCCAGCAGTGGAGACAGAAACTATGGCTACACCTTC
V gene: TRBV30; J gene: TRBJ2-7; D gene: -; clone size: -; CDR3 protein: CAWSIGGGPYEQYF; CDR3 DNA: TGTGCCTGGAGTATTGGGGGAGGTCCCTACGAGCAGTACTTC
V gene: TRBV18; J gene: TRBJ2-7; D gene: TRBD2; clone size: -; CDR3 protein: CASSPRTSSHEQYF; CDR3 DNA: TGTGCCAGCTCACCCAGGACTAGTTCCCACGAGCAGTACTTC
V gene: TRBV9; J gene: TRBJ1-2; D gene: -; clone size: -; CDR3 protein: CASRTSSGARGYTF; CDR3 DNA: TGTGCCAGCAGAACTTCTAGTGGGGCGCGGGGCTACACCTTC
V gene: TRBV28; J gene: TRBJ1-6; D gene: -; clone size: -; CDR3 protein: CASSLGRNNSPLHF; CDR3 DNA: TGTGCCAGCAGTTTAGGCAGGAATAATTCACCCCTCCACTTT
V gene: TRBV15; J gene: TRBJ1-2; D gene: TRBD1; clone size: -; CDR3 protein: CATSRTGQAVDGYTF; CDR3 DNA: TGTGCCACCAGCAGAACGGGACAGGCAGTGGATGGCTACACCTTC
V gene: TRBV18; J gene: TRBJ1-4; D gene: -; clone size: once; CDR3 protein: CASSPATALEKLFF; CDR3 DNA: TGTGCCAGCTCACCAGCGACAGCTCTCGAAAAACTGTTTTTT
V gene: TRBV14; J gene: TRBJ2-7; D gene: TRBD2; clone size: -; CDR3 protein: CASSQASGGYEQYF; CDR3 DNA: TGTGCCAGCAGCCAGGCTAGCGGGGGCTACGAGCAGTACTTC
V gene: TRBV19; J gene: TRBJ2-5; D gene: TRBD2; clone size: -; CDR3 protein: CASSGGGGLQETQYF; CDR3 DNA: TGTGCCAGTAGTGGCGGCGGGGGGCTTCAAGAGACCCAGTACTTC
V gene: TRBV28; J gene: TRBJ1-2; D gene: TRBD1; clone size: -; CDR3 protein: CASRGSVGTGGGWYTF; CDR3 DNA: TGTGCCAGCAGGGGATCAGTGGGGACAGGGGGCGGCTGGTACACCTTC
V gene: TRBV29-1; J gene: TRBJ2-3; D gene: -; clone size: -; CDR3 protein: CSVEDRRESTDTQYF; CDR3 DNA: TGCAGCGTTGAAGATCGAAGGGAGAGCACAGATACGCAGTATTTT
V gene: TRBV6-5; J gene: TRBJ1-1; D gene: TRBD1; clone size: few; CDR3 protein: CASSYDRAGTEAFF; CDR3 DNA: TGTGCCAGCAGTTACGACAGGGCCGGCACTGAAGCTTTCTTT
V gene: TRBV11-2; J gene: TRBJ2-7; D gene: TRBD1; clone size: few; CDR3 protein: CASRSTGTGDGEQYF; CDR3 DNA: TGTGCCAGCAGATCTACCGGGACAGGGGATGGCGAGCAGTACTTC
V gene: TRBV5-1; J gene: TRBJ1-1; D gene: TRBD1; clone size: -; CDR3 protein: CASSSFGQGGGTEAFF; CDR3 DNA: TGCGCCAGCAGCTCATTTGGACAGGGAGGGGGCACTGAAGCTTTCTTT
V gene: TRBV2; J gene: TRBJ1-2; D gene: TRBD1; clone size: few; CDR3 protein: CASMATGGNYGYTF; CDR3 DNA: TGTGCCAGCATGGCGACAGGGGGGAACTATGGCTACACCTTC
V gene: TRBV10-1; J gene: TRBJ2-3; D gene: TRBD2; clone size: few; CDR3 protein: CASSESSGGIDTQYF; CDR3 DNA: TGCGCCAGCAGTGAGTCGAGCGGGGGGATTGATACGCAGTATTTT
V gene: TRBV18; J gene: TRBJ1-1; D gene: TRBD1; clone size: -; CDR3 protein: CASSPMSTGATEAFF; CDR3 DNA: TGTGCCAGCTCACCGATGAGTACAGGGGCCACTGAAGCTTTCTTT
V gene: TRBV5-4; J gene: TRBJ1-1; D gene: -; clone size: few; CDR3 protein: CASSFITGKTEAFF; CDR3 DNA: TGTGCCAGCAGCTTCATAACAGGGAAAACTGAAGCTTTCTTT
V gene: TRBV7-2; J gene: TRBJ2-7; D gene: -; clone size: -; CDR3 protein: CASSDRLYEQYF; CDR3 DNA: TGTGCCAGCAGCGACCGACTCTACGAGCAGTACTTC
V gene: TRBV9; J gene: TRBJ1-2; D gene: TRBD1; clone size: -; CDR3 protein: CASSVGQDRVLSGYTF; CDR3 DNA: TGTGCCAGCAGCGTAGGCCAGGACAGGGTTTTAAGTGGCTACACCTTC
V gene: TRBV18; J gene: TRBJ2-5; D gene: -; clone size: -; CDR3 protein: CASSSQGQETQYF; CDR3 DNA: TGTGCCAGCTCTTCCCAGGGGCAAGAGACCCAGTACTTC
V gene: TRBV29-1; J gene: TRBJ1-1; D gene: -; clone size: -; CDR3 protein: CSVRGGETEAFF; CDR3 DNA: TGCAGCGTGAGAGGGGGAGAGACTGAAGCTTTCTTT
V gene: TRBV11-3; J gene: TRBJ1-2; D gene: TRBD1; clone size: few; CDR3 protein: CASSLRGNYGYTF; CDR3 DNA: TGTGCCAGCAGCCTCAGGGGGAACTATGGCTACACCTTC
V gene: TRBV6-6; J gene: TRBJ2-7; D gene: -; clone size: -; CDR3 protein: CASSYGLIYEQYF; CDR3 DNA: TGTGCCAGCAGTTACGGACTTATATACGAGCAGTACTTC
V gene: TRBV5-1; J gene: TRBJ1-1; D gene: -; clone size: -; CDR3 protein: CASSRDKMNTEAFF; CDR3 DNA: TGCGCCAGCAGCAGGGACAAGATGAACACTGAAGCTTTCTTT
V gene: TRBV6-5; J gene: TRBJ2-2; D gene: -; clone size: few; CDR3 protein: CASSSSRVGELFF; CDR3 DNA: TGTGCCAGCAGTTCGTCCAGGGTGGGGGAGCTGTTTTTT
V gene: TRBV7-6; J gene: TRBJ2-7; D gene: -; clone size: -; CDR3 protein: CASSLGAGLDEQYF; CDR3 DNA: TGTGCCAGCAGCTTAGGTGCAGGGCTGGACGAGCAGTACTTC
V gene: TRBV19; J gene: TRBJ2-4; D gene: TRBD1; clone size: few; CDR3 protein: CASTPNRGGTKNIQYF; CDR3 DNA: TGTGCCAGTACCCCCAACAGGGGTGGGACCAAAAACATTCAGTACTTC
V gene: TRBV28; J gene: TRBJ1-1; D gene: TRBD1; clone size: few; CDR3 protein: CASSPSQGAQTEAFF; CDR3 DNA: TGTGCCAGCAGTCCATCACAGGGGGCGCAAACTGAAGCTTTCTTT
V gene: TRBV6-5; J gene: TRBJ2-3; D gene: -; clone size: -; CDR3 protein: CASSRGLTDTQYF; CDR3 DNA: TGTGCCAGCAGTCGGGGACTCACAGATACGCAGTATTTT